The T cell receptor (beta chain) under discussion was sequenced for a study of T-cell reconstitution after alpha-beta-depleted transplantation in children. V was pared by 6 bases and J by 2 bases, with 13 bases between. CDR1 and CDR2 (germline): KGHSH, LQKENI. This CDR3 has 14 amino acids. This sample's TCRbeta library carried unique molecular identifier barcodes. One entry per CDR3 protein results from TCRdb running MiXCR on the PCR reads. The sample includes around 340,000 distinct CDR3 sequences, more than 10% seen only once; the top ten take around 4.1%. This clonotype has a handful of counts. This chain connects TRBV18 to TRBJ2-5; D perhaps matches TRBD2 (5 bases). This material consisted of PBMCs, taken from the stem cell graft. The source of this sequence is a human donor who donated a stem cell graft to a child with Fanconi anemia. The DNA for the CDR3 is TGTGCCAGCTCCTCACAGCGGCTTCAAGAGACCCAGTACTTC. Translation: CASSSQRLQETQYF.